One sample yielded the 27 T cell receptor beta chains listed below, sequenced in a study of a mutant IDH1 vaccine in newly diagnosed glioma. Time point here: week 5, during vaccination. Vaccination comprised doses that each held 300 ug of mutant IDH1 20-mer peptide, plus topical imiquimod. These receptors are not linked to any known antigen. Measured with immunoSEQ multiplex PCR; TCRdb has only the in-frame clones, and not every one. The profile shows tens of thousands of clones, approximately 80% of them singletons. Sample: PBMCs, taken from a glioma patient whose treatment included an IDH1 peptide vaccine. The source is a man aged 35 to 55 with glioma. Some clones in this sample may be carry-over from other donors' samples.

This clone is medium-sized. The CDR3 region has the DNA TGTGCCAGCAGCTTCGCTTCAGGGAATCAGCCCCAGCATTTT. This sequence encodes CASSFASGNQPQHF. The chain is built from TRBV5-6 and TRBJ1-5, with D possibly TRBD1 on 5 matching bases. V was shortened by 2 bases and J by 4 bases, with 10 bases between the two germline ends. Germline assignment: CDR1 SGHDT and CDR2 YYEEEE. The CDR3 consists of 14 residues.

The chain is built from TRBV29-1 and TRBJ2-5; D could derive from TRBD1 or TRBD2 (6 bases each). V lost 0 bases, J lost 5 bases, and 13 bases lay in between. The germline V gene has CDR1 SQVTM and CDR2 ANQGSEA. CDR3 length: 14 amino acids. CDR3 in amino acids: CSVEDMGGRETQYF. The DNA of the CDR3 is TGCAGCGTTGAAGATATGGGGGGCCGGGAGACCCAGTACTTC.

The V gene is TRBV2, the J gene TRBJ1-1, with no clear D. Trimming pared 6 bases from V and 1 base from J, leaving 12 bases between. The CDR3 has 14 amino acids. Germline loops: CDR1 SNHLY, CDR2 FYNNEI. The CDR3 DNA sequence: TGTGCCAGCAGGTTCCGGACGGCGAACACTGAAGCTTTCTTT. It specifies CASRFRTANTEAFF.

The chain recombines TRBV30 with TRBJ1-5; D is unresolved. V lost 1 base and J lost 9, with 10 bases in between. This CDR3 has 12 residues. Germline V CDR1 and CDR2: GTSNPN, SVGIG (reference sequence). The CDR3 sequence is CAWSEGRAPQHF. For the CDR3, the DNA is TGTGCCTGGAGTGAAGGTCGGGCGCCCCAGCATTTT.

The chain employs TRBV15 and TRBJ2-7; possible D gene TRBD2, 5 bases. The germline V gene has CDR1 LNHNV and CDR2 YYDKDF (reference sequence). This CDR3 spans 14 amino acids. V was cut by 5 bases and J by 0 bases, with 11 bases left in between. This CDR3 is CATSLGGDSYEQYF. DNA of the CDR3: TGTGCCACCAGCCTTGGAGGCGACTCCTACGAGCAGTACTTC.

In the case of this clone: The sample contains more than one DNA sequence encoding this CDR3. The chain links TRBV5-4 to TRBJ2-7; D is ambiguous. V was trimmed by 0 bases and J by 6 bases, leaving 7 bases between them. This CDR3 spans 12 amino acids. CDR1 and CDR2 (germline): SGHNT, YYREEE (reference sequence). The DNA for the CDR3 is TGTGCCAGCAGCTTGGGAGGACGCGAGCAGTACTTC. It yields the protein CASSLGGREQYF.

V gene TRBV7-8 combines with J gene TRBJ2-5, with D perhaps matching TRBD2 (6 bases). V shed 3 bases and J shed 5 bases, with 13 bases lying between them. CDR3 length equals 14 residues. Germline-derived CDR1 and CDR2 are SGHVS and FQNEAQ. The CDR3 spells CASSFGGIGETQYF. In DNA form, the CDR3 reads TGTGCCAGCAGCTTTGGGGGGATTGGGGAGACCCAGTACTTC.

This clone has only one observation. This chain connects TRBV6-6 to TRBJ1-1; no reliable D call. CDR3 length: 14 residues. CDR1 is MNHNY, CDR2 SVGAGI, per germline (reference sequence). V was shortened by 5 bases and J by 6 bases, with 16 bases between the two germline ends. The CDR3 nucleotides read TGTGCCAGCAGTCCCCGGGCCGAGGACCCTGAAGCTTTCTTT. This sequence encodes CASSPRAEDPEAFF.

CDR3 nucleotides: TGTGCCAGCAGCCGGGCGGGGGCACCCCTCCACTTT. This codes for CASSRAGAPLHF. This sequence joins TRBV27 and TRBJ1-6; weak D call: TRBD1 (5 bases). Germline-derived CDR1 and CDR2 are MNHEY and SMNVEV (reference sequence). The V end was cut by 6 bases, the J end by 11 bases, with 11 bases between. CDR3 length: 12 amino acids.

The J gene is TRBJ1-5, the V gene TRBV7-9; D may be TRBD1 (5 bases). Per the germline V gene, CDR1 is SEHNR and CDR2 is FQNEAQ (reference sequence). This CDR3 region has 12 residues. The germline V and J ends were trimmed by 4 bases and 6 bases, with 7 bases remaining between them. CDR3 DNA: TGTGCCAGCAGCTCCGGGGGTCAGCCCCAGCATTTT. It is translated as CASSSGGQPQHF.

CDR3 amino acids: CASSRGGFGQHQETQYF. The DNA for the CDR3 is TGTGCCAGCAGTCGCGGGGGGTTTGGACAGCACCAAGAGACCCAGTACTTC. V gene TRBV27 combines with J gene TRBJ2-5, with 8 bases fitting TRBD2. The CDR3 is 17 residues long. The V and J ends lost 5 bases and 0 bases, in that order; junction bases with no gene match: 11. Germline CDR1 is MNHEY and CDR2 is SMNVEV (reference sequence).

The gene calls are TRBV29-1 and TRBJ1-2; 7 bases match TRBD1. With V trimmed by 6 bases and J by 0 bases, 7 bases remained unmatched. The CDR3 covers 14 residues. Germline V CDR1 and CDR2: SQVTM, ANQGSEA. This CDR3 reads CSVGGGTANYGYTF. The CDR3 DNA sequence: TGCAGCGTAGGGGGCGGCACAGCTAACTATGGCTACACCTTC.

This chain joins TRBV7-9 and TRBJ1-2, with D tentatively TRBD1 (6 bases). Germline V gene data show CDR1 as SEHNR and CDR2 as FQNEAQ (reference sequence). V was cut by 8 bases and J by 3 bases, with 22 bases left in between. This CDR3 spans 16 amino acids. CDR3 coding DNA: TGTGCCAGCGTCCCCCCAGGGGCAGTCCTCCACTATGGCTACACCTTC. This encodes CASVPPGAVLHYGYTF.

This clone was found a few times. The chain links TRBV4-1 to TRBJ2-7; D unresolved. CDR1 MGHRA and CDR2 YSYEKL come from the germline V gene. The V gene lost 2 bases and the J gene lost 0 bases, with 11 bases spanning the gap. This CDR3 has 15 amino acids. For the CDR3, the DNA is TGCGCCAGCAGCCAAAGCTTGTCCGGCTCCTACGAGCAGTACTTC. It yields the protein CASSQSLSGSYEQYF.

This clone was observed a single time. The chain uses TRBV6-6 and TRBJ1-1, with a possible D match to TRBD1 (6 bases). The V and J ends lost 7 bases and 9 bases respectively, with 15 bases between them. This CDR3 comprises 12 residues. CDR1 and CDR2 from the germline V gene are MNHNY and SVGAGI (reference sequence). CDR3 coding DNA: TGTGCCAGCATTGACCACCAGGGGAAAGCTTTCTTT. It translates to CASIDHQGKAFF.

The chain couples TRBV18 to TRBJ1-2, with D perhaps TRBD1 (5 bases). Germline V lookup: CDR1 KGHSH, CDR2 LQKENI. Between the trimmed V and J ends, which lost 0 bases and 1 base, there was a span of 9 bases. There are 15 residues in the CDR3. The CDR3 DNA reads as TGTGCCAGCTCACCACCCGGGACGGTTAACTATGGCTACACCTTC. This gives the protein CASSPPGTVNYGYTF.

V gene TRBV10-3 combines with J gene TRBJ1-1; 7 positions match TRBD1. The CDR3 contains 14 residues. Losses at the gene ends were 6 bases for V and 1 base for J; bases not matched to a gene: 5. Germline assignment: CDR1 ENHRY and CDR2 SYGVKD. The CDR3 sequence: CAIRTDRSNTEAFF. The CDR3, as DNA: TGTGCCATCAGGACGGACAGGTCGAACACTGAAGCTTTCTTT.

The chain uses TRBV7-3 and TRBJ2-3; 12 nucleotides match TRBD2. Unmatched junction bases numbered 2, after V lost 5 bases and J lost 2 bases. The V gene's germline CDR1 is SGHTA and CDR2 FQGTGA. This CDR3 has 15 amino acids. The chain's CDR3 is CASSPSGGVTDTQYF. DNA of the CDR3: TGTGCCAGCAGCCCTAGCGGGGGGGTCACAGATACGCAGTATTTT.

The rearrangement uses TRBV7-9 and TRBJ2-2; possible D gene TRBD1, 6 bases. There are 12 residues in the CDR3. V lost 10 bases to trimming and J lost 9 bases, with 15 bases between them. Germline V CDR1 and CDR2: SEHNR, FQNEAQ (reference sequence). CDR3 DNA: TGTGCCACCGAAACAGGGAACCGGGAGCTGTTTTTT. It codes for CATETGNRELFF.

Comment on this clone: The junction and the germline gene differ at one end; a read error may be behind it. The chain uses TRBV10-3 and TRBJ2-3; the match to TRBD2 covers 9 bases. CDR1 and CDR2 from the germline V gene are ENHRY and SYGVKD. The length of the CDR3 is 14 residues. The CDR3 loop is CAITSGTSTDTQYF. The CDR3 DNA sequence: TGTGCCATCACCTCGGGGACTAGCACGGATACGCAGTATTTT.

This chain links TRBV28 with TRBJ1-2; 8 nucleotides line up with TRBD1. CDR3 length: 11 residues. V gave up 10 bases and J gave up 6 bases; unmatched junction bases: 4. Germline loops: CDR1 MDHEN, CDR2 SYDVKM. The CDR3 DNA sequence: TGTGCCATCAGACAGGGGAATGGCTACACCTTC. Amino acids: CAIRQGNGYTF.

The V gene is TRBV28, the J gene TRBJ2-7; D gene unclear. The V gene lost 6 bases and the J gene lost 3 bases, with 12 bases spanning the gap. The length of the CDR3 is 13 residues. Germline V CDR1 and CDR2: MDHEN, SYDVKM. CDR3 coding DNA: TGTGCCAGCAGCTACAAGGAACGCTACGAGCAGTACTTC. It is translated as CASSYKERYEQYF.

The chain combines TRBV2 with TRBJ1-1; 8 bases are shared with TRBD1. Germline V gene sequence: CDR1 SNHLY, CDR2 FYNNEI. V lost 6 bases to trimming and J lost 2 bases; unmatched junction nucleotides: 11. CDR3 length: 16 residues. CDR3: CASRAGRGQGNTEAFF. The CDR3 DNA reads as TGTGCCAGCAGAGCGGGGAGAGGACAGGGTAACACTGAAGCTTTCTTT.

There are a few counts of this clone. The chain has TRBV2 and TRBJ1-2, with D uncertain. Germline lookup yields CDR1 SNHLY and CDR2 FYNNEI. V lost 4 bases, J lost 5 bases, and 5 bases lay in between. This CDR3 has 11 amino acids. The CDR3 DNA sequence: TGTGCCAGCAGTGTGATTTATGGCTACACCTTC. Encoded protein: CASSVIYGYTF.

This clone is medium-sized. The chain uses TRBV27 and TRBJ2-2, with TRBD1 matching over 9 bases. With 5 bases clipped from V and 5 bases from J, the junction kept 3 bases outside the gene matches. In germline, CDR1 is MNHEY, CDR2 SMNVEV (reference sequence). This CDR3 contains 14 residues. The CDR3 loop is CASSPGQGTGELFF. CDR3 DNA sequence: TGTGCCAGCAGTCCAGGACAGGGGACCGGGGAGCTGTTTTTT.

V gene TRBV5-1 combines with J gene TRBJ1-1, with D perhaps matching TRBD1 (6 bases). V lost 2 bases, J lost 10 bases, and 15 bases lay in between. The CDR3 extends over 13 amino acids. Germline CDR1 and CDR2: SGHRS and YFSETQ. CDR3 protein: CASSFSQGLGAFF. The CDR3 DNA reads TGCGCCAGCAGCTTTTCACAGGGCCTCGGAGCTTTCTTT. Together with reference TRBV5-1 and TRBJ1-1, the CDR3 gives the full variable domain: KAGVTQTPRYLIKTRGQQVTLSCSPISGHRSVSWYQQTPGQGLQFLFEYFSETQRNKGNFPGRFSGRQFSNSRSEMNVSTLELGDSALYLCASSFSQGLGAFFGQGTRLTVV.

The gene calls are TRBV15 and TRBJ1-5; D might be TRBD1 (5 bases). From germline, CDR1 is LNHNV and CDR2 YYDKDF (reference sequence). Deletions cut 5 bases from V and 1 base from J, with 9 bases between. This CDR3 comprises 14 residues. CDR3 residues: CATSLRQSNQPQHF. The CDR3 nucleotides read TGTGCCACCAGCTTGCGACAGAGCAATCAGCCCCAGCATTTT.